This T cell receptor beta chain was found in a study of identical twins listed by TCRdb under 2016. Background for the entire study: The study deep-sequenced TCR alpha and beta repertoires from monozygotic twins, unrelated adults of various ages and cord blood to test whether fetal clonotypes persist. To rule out contamination, the twin experiments were replicated at different times with different library preparation protocols. Points the paper makes about the study in general: Out-of-frame TCR alpha sequences shared between twins showed an excess of low generation-probability sequences compared with coincidental sharing between unrelated individuals. In beta out-of-frame sequences, excess twin sharing was weaker, because having fewer shared sequences lowered the signal-to-noise ratio. In monozygotic twins, recombination models systematically underestimated out-of-frame TCR alpha sharing, but the models matched the sharing seen between unrelated individuals. Invariant T cells such as MAIT and iNKT could partly confound zero-insertion analyses, although diverse VJ usage argued against such confounding for most clonotypes. Because the same donors could not be followed over many years, the conclusions depended on cross-sectional statistical analysis. Abundant cord blood beta clonotypes carried fewer insertions; young adult naive repertoires showed a weaker similar trend, while memory repertoires showed none.

As concerns this clonotype: There is no known antigen for this receptor. It has no much larger one-base neighbor in the sample; base qualities were not kept.

All donors were healthy Caucasians. Trimming costs V 5 bases and J 6 bases, and their ends lie 17 bases apart. The CDR3 measures 14 amino acids from cysteine to phenylalanine. Only CDR3 DNA is held: 42 bases, read in frame from base 1. The method behind the library was 5' RACE. TCRdb records Illumina HiSeq 2000 as the sequencer. Template switching added a universal primer binding site, and the final cDNA carried a unique molecular identifier that allowed TCR cDNA molecules to be counted accurately. Specific primers in the conserved constant-segment region were used to synthesize first-strand cDNA for the TCR alpha and beta chains. To control for contamination, every cDNA library carried two barcodes: a SMART-Mk sample barcode plus Illumina barcodes. TruSeq adapter sequences along with Illumina sample barcodes were introduced in two successive PCR steps. TCR alpha and beta cDNA libraries were sequenced on the Illumina HiSeq platform with custom primers. The published analysis was carried out like this. Raw reads were processed with MiGEC to extract unique molecular identifiers, and MiXCR was used to determine CDR3 positions. Recombination models were inferred per individual with the repgenHMM and IGoR tools using an EM algorithm. The analysis of shared clonotypes was done with the tcR package in R, with sharing normalized by the product of cloneset sizes. To study raw recombination without the effects of thymic and clonal selection, out-of-frame nonproductive sequences were analyzed. The public reads were reanalyzed by TCRdb: fastp trimming at Q25, MiXCR alignment, in-frame beta chains only. Each entry is one CDR3 protein sequence, shown with its most common DNA and genes. The V and J calls and clone size come from TCRdb's table, not from the authors' own analysis. The sample includes roughly 1.6 million distinct CDR3 sequences, with under 35% observed a single time. Of the sample, about 0.25% falls within the top ten clones.

The V gene is TRBV12-3 or TRBV12-4 and the J gene is TRBJ2-7, with no D gene named confidently. The receptor was derived from a newborn girl in good health. The material sequenced was cord blood. The DNA reads TGTGCCAGCAGTCCCCGTTCCCCGCTCGGCGAGCAGTACTTC. The translation is CASSPRSPLGEQYF.